Sequencing of this TCR beta chain was carried out in a study of blood T cell repertoires in COVID-19. Study at large: Sites in the United States, Italy and Spain provided acute and convalescent COVID-19 samples.

Repertoires were generated with immunoSEQ multiplex PCR, while TCRdb's copy carries only in-frame clones and drops some. This repertoire shows around 100,000 clones, approximately 86% found once; its top ten account for 4.5%. Material: peripheral blood. The receptor was isolated from a man aged 35 to 55 with acute or convalescent COVID-19.

CDR3: CASSQVVREQYF. CDR3 sequence (DNA): TGTGCCAGCAGCCAAGTTGTACGGGAGCAGTACTTC. The chain joins TRBV14 to TRBJ2-7; the D is unclear. CDR1 and CDR2 from the germline V gene are SGHDN and FVKESK. This CDR3 contains 12 residues. The V and J ends lost 1 base and 7 bases respectively, with 8 bases between them. Based on the CDR3 plus reference TRBV14 and TRBJ2-7, the full variable domain is EAGVTQFPSHSVIEKGQTVTLRCDPISGHDNLYWYRRVMGKEIKFLLHFVKESKQDESGMPNNRFLAERTGGTYSTLKVQPAELEDSGVYFCASSQVVREQYFGPGTRLTVT.